The 5 T cell receptor beta chains below were found in one sample sequenced in a study of blood T cells in healthy people across ages. For the second PCR, which ran for about 7 to 12 cycles, a sample-barcoded 5' primer and a J-beta primer mix were used. One entry per CDR3 protein, called by TCRdb with MiXCR from the 5' RACE reads. The data show 550,000 to 750,000 distinct CDR3 sequences, with 21% seen just once and 3.5% to 4% held by the top ten. The sequenced sample consisted of blood. These receptors all stem from a man in his 70s in good health.

This clonotype has just a few counts. The junction differs from germline at one of its ends, possibly a read error. The J gene is TRBJ2-7, the V gene TRBV5-1; TRBD2 aligns across 7 bases. Germline V gene lookup returns CDR1 SGHRS and CDR2 YFSETQ. The CDR3 is made up of 14 amino acids. As DNA, the CDR3 is TGCACCAGCAGCTTGGGAGGGACGTTTGACGAGCAGTACTTC. Protein: CTSSLGGTFDEQYF.

CDR3 sequence reads: CASSQDIGRANEQFF. As DNA, the CDR3 is TGCGCCAGCAGCCAAGATATCGGGAGGGCCAATGAGCAGTTCTTC. V usage is TRBV4-3 and J usage is TRBJ2-1; TRBD2 aligns across 8 bases. Germline V gene lookup returns CDR1 LGHNA and CDR2 YSLEER. The CDR3 extends over 15 amino acids. V lost 0 bases, J lost 6 bases, and 4 bases stayed unmatched.

The V call is TRBV4-1, the J call TRBJ2-7, with D unresolved. Germline lookup yields CDR1 MGHRA and CDR2 YSYEKL. The CDR3 runs 13 residues. Trimming took off 3 bases at V and 6 bases at J, with 12 bases between the two ends. The CDR3 loop reads CASSQSQYFEQYF. The DNA for the CDR3 is TGCGCCAGCAGCCAGAGCCAATACTTCGAGCAGTACTTC.

This clonotype was seen only a few times. V usage is TRBV3-1 and J usage is TRBJ2-5, with D possibly matching TRBD2 (6 bases). Trimming stripped 4 bases from V and 1 base from J, with 13 bases between. Germline V lookup: CDR1 LGHDT, CDR2 YNNKEL (reference sequence). CDR3 length: 15 amino acids. CDR3 protein: CASSPLAALQETQYF. For the CDR3, the DNA is TGTGCCAGCAGCCCATTAGCGGCCCTCCAAGAGACCCAGTACTTC.

The chain joins TRBV20-1 to TRBJ2-7, with D unresolved. Germline lookup yields CDR1 DFQATT and CDR2 SNEGSKA (reference sequence). This CDR3 comprises 12 residues. Trimming removed 7 bases from V and 9 bases from J, with 19 bases in between. CDR3 nucleotides: TGCAGTGGATCTAGAGAAGGGAAGGGGCAGTACTTC. It is translated as CSGSREGKGQYF.